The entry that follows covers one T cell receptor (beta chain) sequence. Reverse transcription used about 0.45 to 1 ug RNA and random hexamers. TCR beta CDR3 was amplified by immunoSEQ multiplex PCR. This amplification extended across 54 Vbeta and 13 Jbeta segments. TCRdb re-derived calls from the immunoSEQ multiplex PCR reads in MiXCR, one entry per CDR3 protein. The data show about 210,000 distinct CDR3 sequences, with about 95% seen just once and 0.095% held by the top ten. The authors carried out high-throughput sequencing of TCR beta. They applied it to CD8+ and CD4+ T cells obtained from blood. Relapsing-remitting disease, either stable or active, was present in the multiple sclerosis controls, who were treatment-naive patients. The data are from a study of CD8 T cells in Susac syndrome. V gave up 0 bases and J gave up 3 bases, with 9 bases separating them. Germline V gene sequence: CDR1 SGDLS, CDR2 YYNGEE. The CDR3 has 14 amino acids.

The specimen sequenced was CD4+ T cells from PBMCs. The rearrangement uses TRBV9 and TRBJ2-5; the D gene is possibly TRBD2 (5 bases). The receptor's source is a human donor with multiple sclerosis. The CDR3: CASSVGPAEETQYF. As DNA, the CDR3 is TGTGCCAGCAGCGTAGGTCCAGCGGAAGAGACCCAGTACTTC.